Each of the 22 T cell receptor beta chains below was sequenced from the same sample in a study of blood T cells in healthy people across ages. It was with a sample-barcoded 5' primer and a J-beta primer mix that a second PCR of roughly 6 to 12 cycles was run. TCRdb analysed the 5' RACE reads with MiXCR anew, one entry per CDR3 protein. The sample holds hundreds of thousands of distinct CDR3 sequences, under 35% seen once. What was sequenced was blood. These receptors were taken from a woman aged 80 or over in good health.

This clonotype was recorded a few times. The rearrangement links TRBV7-4 to TRBJ1-5; 10 bases are shared with TRBD1. Looked up from germline, CDR1 is SGHVT and CDR2 is SQSDAQ. V dropped 5 bases and J dropped 6; count of bases not matched to a gene: 7. This CDR3 has 15 amino acids. The CDR3 DNA follows: TGTGCCAGCAGCGCCGACAGGGGGCTCGGTCAGCCCCAGCATTTT. As protein: CASSADRGLGQPQHF.

This clonotype was found a few times. CDR3 residues: CASSNTQDSDEQYF. In DNA, the CDR3 is TGTGCCAGCTCAAACACCCAGGACAGCGACGAGCAGTACTTC. The chain couples TRBV18 to TRBJ2-7, with D perhaps matching TRBD1 (6 bases). CDR3 length: 14 amino acids. With 5 bases removed from V and 5 bases from J, the gap between germline ends came to 16 bases. Germline CDR1 KGHSH, CDR2 LQKENI.

This clonotype came up many times. The chain employs TRBV7-9 and TRBJ1-5, with D hard to call. V gave up 4 bases and J gave up 7 bases, with 8 bases separating them. There are 12 residues in the CDR3. The germline CDR1 and CDR2 sequences are SEHNR and FQNEAQ (reference sequence). The CDR3 DNA reads as TGTGCCAGCAGCTCCCAAACGCAGCCCCAGCATTTT. This gives the protein CASSSQTQPQHF. Full variable domain (rest looked up from reference TRBV7-9 and TRBJ1-5): DTGVSQNPRHKITKRGQNVTFRCDPISEHNRLYWYRQTLGQGPEFLTYFQNEAQLEKSRLLSDRFSAERPKGSFSTLEIQRTEQGDSAMYLCASSSQTQPQHFGDGTRLSIL.

Many counts were recorded for this clonotype. The J gene is TRBJ2-5, the V gene TRBV18; 7 bases are shared with TRBD1. With V trimmed by 7 bases and J by 3 bases, 5 bases remained unmatched. The germline V gene encodes CDR1 KGHSH and CDR2 LQKENI. CDR3 length equals 13 residues. The CDR3 bases are TGTGCCAGCTTCAGAACAGGGGAAGAGACCCAGTACTTC. Translation gives CASFRTGEETQYF.

Worth noting for this clonotype: A much larger clonotype is one base distant, so this may be a read error. The chain has TRBV24-1 and TRBJ2-3; 11 bases align to TRBD1. This CDR3 comprises 18 residues. The germline gives CDR1 KGHDR, CDR2 SFDVKD. The CDR3 protein is CATSNLIGTGGSTDTQYF. The CDR3, as DNA: TGTGCCACCAGTAATTTGATAGGGACAGGGGGTAGCACAGATACGCAGTATTTT.

This rearrangement joins TRBV20-1 to TRBJ1-2; 9 bases align to TRBD1. With 3 bases clipped from V and 0 bases from J, the junction kept 5 bases outside the gene matches. The CDR3 is made up of 15 amino acids. Looked up from germline, CDR1 is DFQATT and CDR2 is SNEGSKA (reference sequence). The CDR3 bases are TGCAGTGCTAGGGGACAGGGAACACCTAACTATGGCTACACCTTC. It codes for CSARGQGTPNYGYTF.

The sample holds many counts of this clonotype. The rearrangement joins TRBV29-1 to TRBJ1-1; 7 positions match TRBD1. The V segment lost 6 bases and the J segment 0 bases; nucleotides outside the gene matches: 4. The germline V gene has CDR1 SQVTM and CDR2 ANQGSEA. The CDR3 extends over 13 amino acids. The CDR3 sequence: CSVGQTVNTEAFF. The DNA of the CDR3 is TGCAGCGTGGGACAGACCGTGAACACTGAAGCTTTCTTT.

This clonotype has a count of ten or more. This chain joins TRBV7-2 and TRBJ2-4, with no clear D. The CDR3 has 16 residues. V was clipped by 2 bases and J by 1 base, with 12 bases between them. Germline loops: CDR1 SGHTA, CDR2 FQGNSA. CDR3 nucleotide sequence: TGTGCCAGCAGCTTAAGTAGGGTTGAGGCCAAAAACATTCAGTACTTC. As protein: CASSLSRVEAKNIQYF.

The chain uses TRBV6-5 and TRBJ1-5; 10 bases match TRBD1. The length of the CDR3 is 17 residues. The germline gives CDR1 MNHEY, CDR2 SVGAGI. V shed 6 bases and J 0 bases; nucleotides not matched to a gene: 8. The CDR3 loop reads CASRPGTGAYSNQPQHF. The CDR3 DNA sequence: TGTGCCAGCAGGCCCGGGACAGGGGCATATAGCAATCAGCCCCAGCATTTT.

This clonotype was seen ten or more times. This sequence joins TRBV7-2 and TRBJ2-4, with TRBD1 identical over 8 bases. The CDR3 runs 15 residues. The V and J ends lost 6 bases and 6 bases, in that order; junction bases with no gene match: 10. Germline V lookup: CDR1 SGHTA, CDR2 FQGNSA. The CDR3 nucleotides read TGTGCCAGCAGTAATCAGGGGGCGCAGGGAAACATTCAGTACTTC. Translation: CASSNQGAQGNIQYF. Full variable domain (rest looked up from reference TRBV7-2 and TRBJ2-4): GAGVSQSPSNKVTEKGKDVELRCDPISGHTALYWYRQSLGQGLEFLIYFQGNSAPDKSGLPSDRFSAERTGGSVSTLTIQRTQQEDSAVYLCASSNQGAQGNIQYFGAGTRLSVL.

The chain is built from TRBV7-9 and TRBJ2-1, with D possibly being TRBD1 or TRBD2 (5 bases each). This CDR3 has 14 amino acids. Germline values: CDR1 SEHNR, CDR2 FQNEAQ (reference sequence). V shed 4 bases and J shed 7 bases, with 14 bases lying between them. The CDR3 sequence: CASSSGSGQNEQFF. The CDR3, as DNA: TGTGCCAGCAGCTCAGGTTCGGGGCAGAATGAGCAGTTCTTC.

This sequence joins TRBV6-2 or TRBV6-3 and TRBJ2-7; D ambiguous. The V gene's germline CDR1 is MNHEY and CDR2 SVGEGT. The CDR3 has 13 amino acids. Trimming took off 4 bases at V and 1 base at J, with 8 bases between the two ends. CDR3: CASSSVGSYEQYF. Written as DNA, the CDR3 is TGTGCCAGCAGTTCGGTAGGGTCCTACGAGCAGTACTTC.

The V and J genes are TRBV29-1 and TRBJ1-4; 7 bases fit TRBD1. Germline lookup yields CDR1 SQVTM and CDR2 ANQGSEA. CDR3 size: 14 residues. V was pared by 4 bases and J by 2 bases, with 4 bases of the junction left unmatched. The DNA for the CDR3 is TGCAGCGTTGCTGACAGGGATACTAATGAAAAACTGTTTTTT. Protein sequence: CSVADRDTNEKLFF.

This clonotype was found many times. The genes are TRBV6-5 and TRBJ1-6; D remains ambiguous. The CDR3 has 12 amino acids. Looked up from germline, CDR1 is MNHEY and CDR2 is SVGAGI. The V end lost 6 bases, the J end lost 7 bases, and 7 bases lay between the germline ends. CDR3 amino acids: CASRERNSPLHF. Here the CDR3 DNA reads TGTGCCAGCAGGGAACGCAATTCACCCCTCCACTTT.

This clonotype was picked up many times. This chain joins TRBV20-1 and TRBJ1-6; D remains unclear. V lost 3 bases and J lost 7, with 16 bases in between. The V gene's germline CDR1 is DFQATT and CDR2 SNEGSKA (reference sequence). The CDR3 sequence is 15 residues long. The CDR3 protein is CSARSPGRNNSPLHF. Here the CDR3 DNA reads TGCAGTGCTAGGAGTCCGGGCCGCAACAATTCACCCCTCCACTTT.

The gene calls are TRBV24-1 and TRBJ1-2, with D perhaps TRBD1 (6 bases). Germline V gives CDR1 KGHDR, CDR2 SFDVKD. The CDR3 is 14 amino acids. The ends were cut back, 3 bases at V and 7 bases at J, with 14 bases in the middle. CDR3 bases: TGTGCCACCAGTGATCTGGGGGGCGCGGGTGGCTACACCTTC. Protein sequence: CATSDLGGAGGYTF.

This sequence joins TRBV7-2 and TRBJ2-1; 10 positions agree with TRBD2. The CDR3 sequence is 16 residues long. The J segment lost 3 bases and the V segment lost 1 base, leaving 3 bases of the junction unmatched. The germline CDR1 and CDR2 sequences are SGHTA and FQGNSA. The CDR3 spells CASSLDSSGGYNEQFF. CDR3 DNA: TGTGCCAGCAGCTTAGATTCTAGCGGGGGCTACAATGAGCAGTTCTTC.

A few counts support this clonotype. DNA for the CDR3: TGCGCCAGCAGCCAAGTGGCTATCTACTACGAGCAGTACTTC. Protein: CASSQVAIYYEQYF. This chain connects TRBV4-1 to TRBJ2-7; no firm D call. This CDR3 contains 14 residues. Germline V gives CDR1 MGHRA, CDR2 YSYEKL. V lost 1 base and J 3 bases, leaving 10 bases between the germline ends.

This clonotype was seen more than once but under ten times. With a much larger clone just one base away, this may be a read error. The rearrangement uses TRBV7-2 and TRBJ2-1, with TRBD2 identical over 7 bases. Near its end, the DNA agrees better with TRBJ2-7, so the J call may be wrong. Germline assignment: CDR1 SGHTA and CDR2 FQGNSA. This CDR3 comprises 15 residues. The CDR3 loop is CASSTSALPYNEQYF. CDR3 in DNA: TGTGCCAGCAGCACTAGCGCCTTACCCTACAATGAGCAGTACTTC.

This clonotype came up many times. The rearrangement uses TRBV7-2 and TRBJ2-1; 11 bases align to TRBD2. The V segment lost 3 bases and the J segment 5 bases; nucleotides outside the gene matches: 0. Germline values: CDR1 SGHTA, CDR2 FQGNSA. The CDR3 length is 14 residues. CDR3 amino acids: CASSLTSGDNEQFF. The DNA of the CDR3 is TGTGCCAGCAGCTTGACTAGCGGGGACAATGAGCAGTTCTTC.

The chain is built from TRBV2 and TRBJ1-5, with 7 bases matching TRBD1. Trimming cost V 7 bases and J 0 bases; bases outside gene matches: 6. CDR1 and CDR2 (germline): SNHLY, FYNNEI. This CDR3 contains 15 residues. The CDR3 is CASNRGPSSNQPQHF. DNA for the CDR3: TGTGCCAGCAACAGGGGCCCATCTAGCAATCAGCCCCAGCATTTT. Looking up the rest from reference TRBV2 and TRBJ1-5 gives the full variable domain: EPEVTQTPSHQVTQMGQEVILRCVPISNHLYFYWYRQILGQKVEFLVSFYNNEISEKSEIFDDQFSVERPDGSNFTLKIRSTKLEDSAMYFCASNRGPSSNQPQHFGDGTRLSIL.

There are a few counts of this clonotype. The chain combines TRBV4-1 with TRBJ1-4; no clear D gene. Trimming stripped 0 bases from V and 11 bases from J, with 10 bases between. Germline CDR1 reads MGHRA; CDR2 reads YSYEKL. CDR3 length: 13 residues. The CDR3 sequence is CASSQDEVRKLFF. Here the CDR3 DNA reads TGCGCCAGCAGCCAAGATGAGGTTAGGAAACTGTTTTTT.